This T cell receptor (beta chain) comes out of a study of T-cell reconstitution after alpha-beta-depleted transplantation in children. This CDR3 has 15 residues. With V trimmed by 3 bases and J by 3 bases, 6 bases remained unmatched. The germline V gene encodes CDR1 SNHLY and CDR2 FYNNEI. Molecular barcoding with unique molecular identifiers was used for the TCRbeta library. TCRdb independently ran MiXCR on the PCR reads; one entry per CDR3 protein. The sample contains about 230,000 distinct CDR3 sequences, 12% of which appear only once. This rearrangement joins TRBV2 to TRBJ1-2, with TRBD1 matching 8 bases. This material consisted of PBMCs from the stem cell graft donor, taken from the stem cell graft. This sequence originates from a human donor who donated a stem cell graft to a child with acute lymphoblastic leukemia. The CDR3 DNA reads as TGTGCCAGCAGTGAGAGGACAGGGAGGGACTATGGCTACACCTTC. Translated: CASSERTGRDYGYTF.